The 14 T cell receptor beta chains below were found in one sample sequenced in a study of T cells in Graves' hyperthyroidism and ophthalmopathy. Using RNA transcripts as the source, TCR beta CDR3 regions were amplified. HTBI primers were the set used in a first-round RT-PCR of the TCR CDR3. TCRdb reanalysed the multiplex PCR reads using MiXCR and keeps one entry per CDR3 protein. The table lists around 620,000 distinct CDR3 sequences, 11% to 15% of them singletons. The sequenced sample was blood. The receptors come from a woman under 30 with Graves' ophthalmopathy.

This clonotype occurred many times. V gene TRBV6-1 combines with J gene TRBJ1-1; 11 positions match TRBD1. The germline V gene encodes CDR1 MNHNS and CDR2 SASEGT. There are 15 residues in the CDR3. The junction had 8 bases not matched to a gene; V was cut back by 6 bases and J by 5 bases. The DNA of the CDR3 is TGTGCCAGCAGAGTAAGGACAGGGGGCTTTACTGAAGCTTTCTTT. This gives the protein CASRVRTGGFTEAFF.

This clonotype was observed at least ten times. V gene TRBV27 combines with J gene TRBJ2-1; TRBD1 might be the D (5 bases). The CDR3 spans 13 residues. Trimming cost V 4 bases and J 9 bases, with 13 bases left between them. Germline CDR1 reads MNHEY; CDR2 reads SMNVEV (reference sequence). The CDR3 DNA follows: TGTGCCAGCAGTTCGCACCAGGGTGGTGAGCAGTTCTTC. This translates into CASSSHQGGEQFF.

CDR3 region: CASSYSSGGNIRNEQYF. The CDR3 nucleotides read TGTGCCAGCAGTTACTCATCGGGAGGGAATATAAGGAATGAGCAGTACTTC. The V gene is TRBV6-2 or TRBV6-3, the J gene TRBJ2-7; 8 bases are a match to TRBD2. The CDR3 is 17 residues long. CDR1 is MNHEY and CDR2 is SVGEGT in the germline V gene. Trimming cost V 0 bases and J 7 bases; bases outside gene matches: 14.

This clonotype was observed at least ten times. J is TRBJ1-2 and V is TRBV20-1; tentative D call: TRBD1 (5 bases). V was shortened by 1 base and J by 8 bases, with 14 bases between the two germline ends. Germline V gene lookup returns CDR1 DFQATT and CDR2 SNEGSKA (reference sequence). The length of the CDR3 is 13 residues. In DNA, the CDR3 is TGCAGTGCTAGAGGGCGGCGGTGGGGGGGCTACACCTTC. Residues: CSARGRRWGGYTF.

This clonotype was recorded at least ten times. The chain combines TRBV7-3 with TRBJ2-1; maybe TRBD2 (6 bases). CDR3 length: 15 amino acids. The V gene lost 4 bases and the J gene lost 1 base, with 11 bases spanning the gap. The V gene's germline CDR1 is SGHTA and CDR2 FQGTGA. In nucleotides, the CDR3 is TGTGCCAGCAGCTGGGGCAGCGGGTCCTACAATGAGCAGTTCTTC. Translating gives CASSWGSGSYNEQFF.

This clonotype was counted ten times or more. J is TRBJ1-5 and V is TRBV9; TRBD1 matches at 9 bases. J lost 7 bases, V lost 0 bases, and 8 bases had no gene match. The CDR3 contains 16 residues. Germline V gives CDR1 SGDLS, CDR2 YYNGEE. The CDR3 here is CASSVDAGQGGQPQHF. The CDR3 region has the DNA TGTGCCAGCAGCGTAGACGCGGGACAGGGTGGACAGCCCCAGCATTTT.

In its sample, this clonotype was seen many times. The CDR3 DNA reads as TGTGCCAGCAGGGAGGGGTATTCACCCCTCCACTTT. Its translation: CASREGYSPLHF. The V gene is TRBV28, the J gene TRBJ1-6, with a weak D call TRBD1 (5 bases). The CDR3 loop spans 12 amino acids. Germline V lookup: CDR1 MDHEN, CDR2 SYDVKM. V lost 6 bases, J lost 8 bases, and 8 bases lay in between.

The table lists this clonotype with many counts. The chain couples TRBV24-1 to TRBJ1-1; D might be TRBD1 (5 bases). The ends were cut back, 0 bases at V and 4 bases at J, with 5 bases in the middle. Germline V lookup: CDR1 KGHDR, CDR2 SFDVKD. This CDR3 comprises 13 residues. The CDR3 DNA reads TGTGCCACCAGTGATTTGCAGGGCACTGAAGCTTTCTTT. As protein: CATSDLQGTEAFF.

This clonotype was detected many times. This chain uses TRBV7-9 with TRBJ2-3; D uncertain. Trimming pared 2 bases from V and 4 bases from J, leaving 7 bases between. Germline V gene data show CDR1 as SEHNR and CDR2 as FQNEAQ (reference sequence). CDR3 length equals 13 residues. This CDR3 reads CASSLIAPDTQYF. CDR3 nucleotide sequence: TGTGCCAGCAGCTTAATCGCCCCAGATACGCAGTATTTT.

Concerning this clonotype itself: This may come from a read error, since a much larger clone is one base off. The V gene is TRBV29-1, the J gene TRBJ2-1, with 8 bases identical to TRBD2. The CDR3 loop spans 15 amino acids. The germline V gene encodes CDR1 SQVTM and CDR2 ANQGSEA. In DNA, the CDR3 is TGCAGCGTGACACTAGCGGCTAGCTCCTACAGTGAGCAGTTCTTC. Translating gives CSVTLAASSYSEQFF.

This clonotype was picked up many times. This chain uses TRBV10-3 with TRBJ2-6, with 7 nucleotides matching TRBD1. Germline trimming cut 10 bases from V and 1 base from J; bases unmatched to any gene: 10. The length of the CDR3 is 16 residues. CDR1 ENHRY and CDR2 SYGVKD come from the germline V gene. The DNA of the CDR3 is TGTGCCACTTCGGGACAGACATATTCTGGGGCCAACGTCCTGACTTTC. This encodes CATSGQTYSGANVLTF.

At least ten counts were recorded for this clonotype. In DNA, the CDR3 is TGTGCCAGCAGCGCCACCGGGACGGAAGCTTTCTTT. Translating it yields CASSATGTEAFF. The rearrangement uses TRBV5-5 and TRBJ1-1; TRBD1 is a possible D gene (5 bases). Trimming left V 4 bases short and J 8 bases short, with 12 bases between. Per germline, CDR1 SGHKS and CDR2 YYEKEE (reference sequence). The length of the CDR3 is 12 residues.

This clonotype showed up many times. J is TRBJ2-7 and V is TRBV27; 10 bases are a match to TRBD1. Trimming cost V 2 bases and J 4 bases; bases outside gene matches: 11. Germline CDR1 MNHEY, CDR2 SMNVEV (reference sequence). This CDR3 region has 17 residues. The DNA of the CDR3 is TGTGCCAGCAGTTTAGCCCACAAACGGACAGGGGGTTACGAGCAGTACTTC. As protein: CASSLAHKRTGGYEQYF.

This clonotype has at least ten counts. The chain links TRBV7-2 to TRBJ2-2; 7 bases match TRBD2. J lost 5 bases, V lost 7 bases, and 13 bases had no gene match. The CDR3 covers 16 residues. Germline lookup yields CDR1 SGHTA and CDR2 FQGNSA. CDR3 loop: CASTPLQGSGTGELFF. The CDR3 DNA is TGTGCCAGCACACCTCTCCAGGGTAGCGGGACCGGGGAGCTGTTTTTT.